In this sample, the clone carrying this T cell receptor beta chain turned up a few times. Its antigen is currently unknown. The sample is drawn from a study of T cells after yellow fever vaccination. Study-wide results and limits: The bulk population could contribute abundant contaminating clonotypes to FACS-sorted repertoires.

Germline V lookup: CDR1 MNHEY, CDR2 SVGAGI. Deletions cut 4 bases from V and 0 bases from J, with 13 bases between. The CDR3 extends over 16 amino acids. They built TCR cDNA with 5'RACE template switching, a step that put in a universal primer site and UMIs. TCRdb re-called the 5' RACE reads with MiXCR, one entry per CDR3 protein. The sample lists 300,000 to 350,000 distinct CDR3 sequences; approximately 4% were seen once. This material consisted of PBMCs, taken 15 days after the yellow fever booster vaccination. This clonotype was sampled from a man between 18 and 35 years old who received the YFV17D yellow fever vaccine. The chain uses TRBV6-5 and TRBJ1-3; possibly TRBD1 for D (5 bases). The CDR3 DNA follows: TGTGCCAGCAGTTTCAATCGACAGCTCTCTGGAAACACCATATATTTT. Translation: CASSFNRQLSGNTIYF.